These 30 T cell receptor beta chains came from one sample sequenced in a study of T-cell memory formation after mild COVID-19. TCRdb passed the 5' RACE reads through MiXCR, listing each CDR3 protein once. The sample lists around 300,000 distinct CDR3 sequences; 8% to 10% were seen once. Sequencing was performed on PBMCs or a T cell subset sorted from them (not recorded which). The origin of the receptors is a man aged 18 to 29 who had mild COVID-19 (a few samples of this study predate the infection). Cell type and time point are not known.

The genes are TRBV11-2 and TRBJ2-1; D remains unclear. The germline V gene encodes CDR1 SGHAT and CDR2 FQNNGV. This CDR3 is built from 14 residues. V gave up 0 bases and J gave up 5 bases, with 8 bases separating them. CDR3: CASSLDLEHNEQFF. Written as DNA, the CDR3 is TGTGCCAGCAGCTTAGATCTTGAGCACAATGAGCAGTTCTTC.

V is TRBV24-1 and J is TRBJ2-3; D gene uncertain. Trimming cost V 2 bases and J 7 bases, with 6 bases left between them. Germline assignment: CDR1 KGHDR and CDR2 SFDVKD. CDR3 size: 12 residues. The CDR3 coding sequence is TGTGCCACCAGTGATTCCCGATATACGCAGTATTTT. Translating gives CATSDSRYTQYF.

This clonotype showed up just a few times. This chain links TRBV7-9 with TRBJ1-2; TRBD1 might be the D (6 bases). Germline V CDR1 and CDR2: SEHNR, FQNEAQ (reference sequence). Trimming took off 3 bases at V and 5 bases at J, with 13 bases between the two ends. CDR3 length: 14 amino acids. As DNA, the CDR3 is TGTGCCAGCAGCTTCGGGCAGGGGATATATGGCTACACCTTC. Its translation is CASSFGQGIYGYTF.

This clonotype was counted between two and nine times. The chain joins TRBV7-2 to TRBJ2-5; TRBD2 is a possible D gene (6 bases). Germline CDR1 reads SGHTA; CDR2 reads FQGNSA. This CDR3 region has 14 residues. Trimming took 2 bases from V and 2 from J, leaving 9 bases between them. The CDR3 spells CASSLRAGQETQYF. The CDR3 DNA follows: TGTGCCAGCAGCTTAAGGGCGGGACAAGAGACCCAGTACTTC.

The chain combines TRBV27 with TRBJ2-3; possibly TRBD2 for D (6 bases). The V end lost 5 bases, the J end lost 4 bases, and 22 bases lay between the germline ends. The CDR3 is 17 residues long. Per the germline V gene, CDR1 is MNHEY and CDR2 is SMNVEV (reference sequence). CDR3 in amino acids: CASSLVGRRGYSDTQYF. DNA for the CDR3: TGTGCCAGCAGTCTCGTAGGCAGGCGGGGTTACTCAGATACGCAGTATTTT.

The sample holds many counts of this clonotype. The junction differs from germline at one of its ends, possibly a read error. The gene calls are TRBV27 and TRBJ2-7; D not certain. CDR1 MNHEY and CDR2 SMNVEV come from the germline V gene (reference sequence). This CDR3 region has 16 residues. CDR3 amino acids: CASSQRGRESSDEQYF. Written as DNA, the CDR3 is TGTGCCAGCAGTCAACGCGGCAGAGAGAGCTCCGACGAGCAGTACTTC.

V is TRBV19 and J is TRBJ2-1; D remains unclear. The V gene's germline CDR1 is LNHDA and CDR2 SQIVND (reference sequence). V was pared by 6 bases and J by 4 bases, with 10 bases between. This CDR3 is 13 amino acids long. The CDR3 DNA is TGTGCCAGTAGGGGTCTGGTATACAATGAGCAGTTCTTC. Translated, it gives CASRGLVYNEQFF.

V and J are TRBV20-1 and TRBJ2-3; D may be TRBD2 (6 bases). The CDR3 contains 13 residues. Germline-derived CDR1 and CDR2 are DFQATT and SNEGSKA (reference sequence). V was pared by 3 bases and J by 4 bases, with 11 bases between. Written as DNA, the CDR3 is TGCAGTGCTAGTTGGCGGGGATCAGATACGCAGTATTTT. Amino acids: CSASWRGSDTQYF.

V gene TRBV15 combines with J gene TRBJ1-2; D is unclear. The CDR3 has 14 amino acids. In germline, CDR1 is LNHNV, CDR2 YYDKDF (reference sequence). V lost 1 base and J lost 3, with 9 bases in between. CDR3 residues: CATSRVGADYGYTF. The CDR3, as DNA: TGTGCCACCAGCAGAGTTGGTGCAGACTATGGCTACACCTTC.

The J gene is TRBJ1-5, the V gene TRBV15; D is possibly TRBD1 (5 bases). With 1 base removed from V and 7 bases from J, the gap between germline ends came to 14 bases. CDR3 length: 15 amino acids. The V gene's germline CDR1 is LNHNV and CDR2 YYDKDF (reference sequence). CDR3 nucleotides: TGTGCCACCAGCAGAGTAGGAGGGGCGGGGCAGCCCCAGCATTTT. The encoded protein is CATSRVGGAGQPQHF.

The chain recombines TRBV19 with TRBJ1-5; a possible D gene is TRBD1 (6 bases). V lost 7 bases and J lost 0, with 19 bases in between. CDR1 is LNHDA, CDR2 SQIVND, per germline (reference sequence). This CDR3 is 17 amino acids long. The CDR3: CASTGLGQRYSNQPQHF. The CDR3 DNA reads TGTGCCAGTACTGGACTGGGACAACGTTATAGCAATCAGCCCCAGCATTTT.

The table lists this clonotype with a few counts. The J gene is TRBJ1-1, the V gene TRBV27; TRBD1 matches 7 bases. Unmatched junction bases numbered 8, after V lost 6 bases and J lost 1 base. The CDR3 is made up of 15 amino acids. Germline-derived CDR1 and CDR2 are MNHEY and SMNVEV (reference sequence). CDR3 nucleotide sequence: TGTGCCAGCAGCTCGTATGGGACAGCGAACACTGAAGCTTTCTTT. This translates into CASSSYGTANTEAFF.

This clonotype has more than one count but fewer than ten. The chain combines TRBV7-2 with TRBJ1-6; no clear D gene. With 7 bases removed from V and 9 bases from J, the gap between germline ends came to 13 bases. From germline, CDR1 is SGHTA and CDR2 FQGNSA. The CDR3 is 13 residues long. CDR3 protein: CASNEPPGSPLHF. CDR3 sequence (DNA): TGTGCCAGCAACGAGCCCCCTGGTTCACCCCTCCACTTT.

This chain connects TRBV5-1 to TRBJ2-4; TRBD1 matches 9 bases. With 4 bases clipped from V and 8 bases from J, the junction kept 7 bases outside the gene matches. The CDR3 is 14 amino acids. Germline CDR1 reads SGHRS; CDR2 reads YFSETQ. CDR3 nucleotide sequence: TGCGCCAGCAGCCCACAGGGGGCGCCGGACATTCAGTACTTC. Protein sequence: CASSPQGAPDIQYF.

The chain recombines TRBV5-1 with TRBJ2-2, with D perhaps matching TRBD1 (5 bases). The germline gives CDR1 SGHRS, CDR2 YFSETQ. Trimming took off 5 bases at V and 7 bases at J, with 18 bases between the two ends. The CDR3 is made up of 15 amino acids. The CDR3, as DNA: TGCGCCAGCAGACTCTCACAGGTTTTGAACGGGGAGCTGTTTTTT. This codes for CASRLSQVLNGELFF.

The chain links TRBV2 to TRBJ1-1, with TRBD1 as a possible D gene (5 bases). CDR1 is SNHLY and CDR2 is FYNNEI in the germline V gene. The CDR3 runs to 15 residues. Deletions cut 0 bases from V and 8 bases from J, with 16 bases between. CDR3 DNA sequence: TGTGCCAGCAGTGAAGCCCGTTACCCCGGGACCGAAGCTTTCTTT. This codes for CASSEARYPGTEAFF.

This clonotype has ten or more counts. A clone one base away is much larger, so this may be a read error. The rearrangement uses TRBV7-6 and TRBJ2-3; unclear D gene. V lost 0 bases and J lost 3, with 7 bases in between. Germline V CDR1 and CDR2: SGHVS, FNYEAQ. This CDR3 is built from 14 residues. The CDR3 sequence is CASSLAVGTDTQYF. The CDR3, as DNA: TGTGCCAGCAGCTTAGCGGTGGGGACAGATACGCAGTATTTT.

J is TRBJ1-5 and V is TRBV12-3 or TRBV12-4; possibly TRBD1 for D (5 bases). Between the trimmed V and J ends, which lost 3 bases and 10 bases, there was a span of 7 bases. The CDR3 covers 11 residues. CDR3 region: CASSLGGPQHF. CDR3 coding DNA: TGTGCCAGCAGTTTGGGGGGACCCCAGCATTTT.

This clonotype has just a few counts. The V gene is TRBV7-2, the J gene TRBJ2-5; D is uncertain. With 2 bases removed from V and 5 bases from J, the gap between germline ends came to 6 bases. The CDR3 is 12 residues long. Germline loops: CDR1 SGHTA, CDR2 FQGNSA. Here the CDR3 reads CASSLSSETQYF. The CDR3 DNA reads TGTGCCAGCAGCTTAAGCTCCGAGACCCAGTACTTC.

This clonotype was seen a handful of times. The chain links TRBV2 to TRBJ2-2; perhaps TRBD2 as D (6 bases). Trimming took 6 bases from V and 6 from J, leaving 14 bases between them. This CDR3 is 14 amino acids long. Germline CDR1 is SNHLY and CDR2 is FYNNEI. The CDR3 reads CASSDRGGAGELFF. CDR3 DNA: TGTGCCAGCAGCGACCGCGGCGGGGCCGGGGAGCTGTTTTTT.

This clonotype was observed a few times. CDR3 nucleotide sequence: TGTGCCAGCAGCTTAGGACTAGCGACTCTCACAGATACGCAGTATTTT. Translation gives CASSLGLATLTDTQYF. The rearrangement joins TRBV7-8 to TRBJ2-3, with 8 bases lining up with TRBD2. The trim removed 1 base at V and 2 bases at J, leaving 5 bases unmatched. The CDR3 has 16 amino acids. Germline V gene lookup returns CDR1 SGHVS and CDR2 FQNEAQ.

In this sample, this clonotype turned up a few times. The CDR3 DNA follows: TGTGCCAGCAGGCCCCCCGGACTAGCGGGGGGGCCGAGGAACCATACGCAGTATTTT. It translates to CASRPPGLAGGPRNHTQYF. This sequence joins TRBV6-6 and TRBJ2-3, with 15 bases fitting TRBD2. In germline, CDR1 is MNHNY, CDR2 SVGAGI (reference sequence). The CDR3 contains 19 residues. With 6 bases clipped from V and 7 bases from J, the junction kept 17 bases outside the gene matches.

This clonotype was detected many times. The chain uses TRBV5-1 and TRBJ2-2; D uncertain. Between the trimmed V and J ends, which lost 7 bases and 2 bases, there was a span of 9 bases. Per the germline V gene, CDR1 is SGHRS and CDR2 is YFSETQ. The CDR3 covers 13 residues. The CDR3 sequence: CASGDPNTGELFF. DNA of the CDR3: TGCGCCAGCGGAGACCCTAACACCGGGGAGCTGTTTTTT.

This clonotype was observed at least ten times. The J gene is TRBJ2-1, the V gene TRBV20-1; D possibly corresponds to TRBD2 (5 bases). This CDR3 spans 16 amino acids. V lost 5 bases and J lost 2, with 19 bases in between. Germline V lookup: CDR1 DFQATT, CDR2 SNEGSKA (reference sequence). The CDR3 protein is CSAQTHIGRTYNEQFF. CDR3 nucleotides: TGCAGTGCTCAAACTCATATTGGGAGAACCTACAATGAGCAGTTCTTC.

This clonotype was seen only a few times. J is TRBJ1-6 and V is TRBV4-3; TRBD1 aligns across 10 bases. CDR1 is LGHNA and CDR2 is YSLEER in the germline V gene. This CDR3 has 14 amino acids. J gave up 11 bases and V 3 bases, and 4 bases lay outside the gene matches. CDR3 DNA: TGCGCCAGCAGCCAGGACAGGGGGGGGCCACCCCTCCACTTT. Translated: CASSQDRGGPPLHF.

There are many counts of this clonotype. This rearrangement joins TRBV7-6 to TRBJ2-7; 8 bases align to TRBD1. Per the germline V gene, CDR1 is SGHVS and CDR2 is FNYEAQ. The J segment lost 3 bases and the V segment lost 1 base, leaving 5 bases of the junction unmatched. CDR3 length: 15 residues. The DNA of the CDR3 is TGTGCCAGCAGCTTAGGGACAGGGCTCCTCTACGAGCAGTACTTC. It encodes CASSLGTGLLYEQYF.

The chain joins TRBV7-2 to TRBJ1-2; D is unclear. This CDR3 is 15 amino acids long. CDR1 SGHTA and CDR2 FQGNSA come from the germline V gene. With 1 base removed from V and 2 bases from J, the gap between germline ends came to 11 bases. CDR3 nucleotide sequence: TGTGCCAGCAGCTTAGAAGGGCAGGCCAACTATGGCTACACCTTC. The encoded protein is CASSLEGQANYGYTF.

This clonotype occurred a few times. V is TRBV5-1 and J is TRBJ1-1; 8 nucleotides align to TRBD1. J gave up 1 base and V 7 bases, and 6 bases lay outside the gene matches. The CDR3 has 14 amino acids. Germline V gene data show CDR1 as SGHRS and CDR2 as YFSETQ. The CDR3 bases are TGCGCCAGCCAATACGGGACAGGGAACACTGAAGCTTTCTTT. This gives the protein CASQYGTGNTEAFF.

This clonotype appeared many times. The V call is TRBV5-1, the J call TRBJ2-5, with D unresolved. Germline V CDR1 and CDR2: SGHRS, YFSETQ. V was clipped by 4 bases and J by 6 bases, with 16 bases between them. CDR3 length: 14 residues. The CDR3, as DNA: TGCGCCAGCAGCACCGACCGTATAGGACAGACCCAGTACTTC. Translation: CASSTDRIGQTQYF.

This clonotype was seen more than once but under ten times. The chain joins TRBV5-1 to TRBJ2-1; D uncertain. The CDR3 covers 15 residues. Trimming shortened V by 4 bases and J by 3 bases, and 14 bases separated the two germline ends. Germline values: CDR1 SGHRS, CDR2 YFSETQ. The DNA for the CDR3 is TGCGCCAGCAGCCTTCTGCCGGATATCTACAATGAGCAGTTCTTC. Protein sequence: CASSLLPDIYNEQFF.